This T cell receptor (beta chain) stems from a study of T cells in Graves' hyperthyroidism and ophthalmopathy. Overall study: The authors collected peripheral blood at initial diagnosis, before any treatment.

Amplification of TCR beta CDR3 regions was performed using RNA transcripts as template. Carried out on the TCR CDR3, a first-round RT-PCR used the HTBI primer set. In TCRdb, the multiplex PCR reads were re-called with MiXCR into one record per CDR3 protein. The sample has 250,000 to 300,000 distinct CDR3 sequences, around 15% seen once. In germline, CDR1 is MNHEY, CDR2 SVGAGI. Trimming pared 4 bases from V and 4 bases from J, leaving 32 bases between. The CDR3 runs to 20 residues. On this clonotype itself: What it binds is not known. This could be a read error, since a much larger clone is one nucleotide away.

Study-wide results and limits: Patients with ophthalmopathy were separated from those with stable hyperthyroidism by a 13 V-J model. Peripheral blood also featured most of the thyroid clonotypes expanded above 0.001.

The sequence came from a middle-aged woman with Graves' hyperthyroidism. The material sequenced was blood. The rearrangement links TRBV6-5 to TRBJ2-7; D is possibly TRBD2 (6 bases). Here the CDR3 DNA reads TGTGCCAGCAGTTTATACGGTGCCAGGAGGGGACCCCAAAACCCATACGAGCAGTACTTC. It specifies CASSLYGARRGPQNPYEQYF.